This section outlines one T cell receptor beta chain sequence together with its context. Antigen specificity is unknown. The data are from a study of tumor-infiltrating lymphocytes in localized non-small cell lung cancer. Findings and limits, study-wide: Available tissue quantity limited TCR sequencing to a patient subset. Immunotypes IM1 and IM2 had similar TCR-derived T-cell fractions.

The data were produced by immunoSEQ multiplex PCR, yet TCRdb's version contains in-frame clones alone and is incomplete. The sample lists 9,500 to 14,000 clones; over 80% were seen once. V shed 4 bases and J shed 4 bases, with 20 bases lying between them. This CDR3 is 16 amino acids long. Germline loops: CDR1 SGHDT, CDR2 YYEEEE. Sequenced input: lung tumor tissue. The V call is TRBV5-6, the J call TRBJ1-2; D remains ambiguous. The source of this sequence is a human donor with non-small cell lung cancer. CDR3 sequence reads: CASSTKAGVGIYGYTF. The CDR3 region has the DNA TGTGCCAGCAGCACGAAGGCTGGGGTAGGGATCTATGGCTACACCTTC.